A selection of T cell receptor beta chains follows, all from one sample in a study of T cell responses to AZD1222 COVID-19 vaccine. Data came from immunoSEQ multiplex PCR; TCRdb stores just in-frame clones and leaves some out. The sample gives some 190,000 clones, 75% to 90% of which show up once; 6.9% is in the top ten. This sample comprised peripheral blood, obtained on day 0 of AZD1222 vaccination. These receptors were obtained from an adult in good health. Each CDR3 is given with its conserved first and last residue. A D gene is named only where the DNA matches it firmly.

D gene	V gene	J gene	CDR3 protein
NA	TRBV6-5	TRBJ1-6	CASSPASELGSPLHF
NA	TRBV19	TRBJ2-2	CASIQQGGTGELFF
NA	TRBV2	TRBJ1-1	CASSESREGEAFF
TRBD1	TRBV28	TRBJ2-4	CASSTLLYRTGPLSKNIQYF
NA	TRBV19	TRBJ2-7	CASSMAAHHYEQYF
TRBD2	TRBV4-1	TRBJ2-4	CASSQEGLAVAKNIQYF
NA	TRBV7-2	TRBJ2-5	CASSLISPGETQYF
NA	TRBV6-4	TRBJ2-3	CASSDSIRLRDTDTQYF
TRBD1	TRBV2	TRBJ1-5	CASSWDRGRRQPQHF
NA	TRBV7-9	TRBJ2-5	CASSSMKETQYF
NA	TRBV6-5	TRBJ2-4	CASSYRGGVQYF
NA	TRBV5-8	TRBJ1-5	CASSLRGDSNQPQHF
NA	TRBV6-1	TRBJ1-1	CASSEARGAGGTEAFF
TRBD2	TRBV9	TRBJ2-2	CASSVVRGENTGELFF
NA	TRBV21-1	TRBJ1-2	CASSKTPRGRGYTF
TRBD2	TRBV5-4	TRBJ2-5	CASSQTSGGAGTQYF
NA	TRBV13	TRBJ1-3	CASSPASWGAAGNTIYF
NA	TRBV6-1	TRBJ2-7	CASSEWDGSYEQYF
TRBD2	TRBV7-9	TRBJ2-5	CASSGSGSETQYF
NA	TRBV19	TRBJ1-1	CASSIEGVKTEAFF
TRBD1	TRBV28	TRBJ2-2	CASRTGGAPNTGELFF
NA	TRBV30	TRBJ2-5	CAWSVGGETQYF
NA	TRBV4-2	TRBJ2-7	CASSQDGNRLAPYEQYF
NA	TRBV10-3	TRBJ2-6	CAIQTTLGGPRSGANVLTF
NA	TRBV6-1	TRBJ2-6	CASSALQSSGANVLTF
NA	TRBV5-1	TRBJ1-1	CASSLDGGRTSEAFF
TRBD1	TRBV10-1	TRBJ2-3	CASRAGTGGDTQYF
NA	TRBV20-1	TRBJ1-3	CSASGLYGNTIYF
NA	TRBV5-1	TRBJ2-2	CASRGADTGELFF
NA	TRBV28	TRBJ1-1	CASSPGPSWGTEAFF
TRBD2	TRBV13	TRBJ2-3	CASSLGVGGGGADTQYF
TRBD1	TRBV4-2	TRBJ1-1	CASSQAHTTGNEAFF
NA	TRBV7-9	TRBJ2-1	CASSYPNTANEQFF
TRBD2	TRBV5-1	TRBJ2-1	CASRPASTSGGQFF
TRBD1	TRBV2	TRBJ2-7	CATKVQGATYEQYF
TRBD2	TRBV5-5	TRBJ2-5	CASSRGVQETQYF
NA	TRBV7-2	TRBJ2-7	CASSLYRGLSYEQYF
NA	TRBV2	TRBJ1-3	CASSEGTGNSGNTIYF
NA	TRBV7-2	TRBJ1-1	CASSLAEGGVTEAFF
NA	TRBV10-3	TRBJ1-6	CAISEEAGDNSPLHF
NA	TRBV9	TRBJ2-3	CASSVDTGLSTDTQYF
NA	TRBV13	TRBJ2-3	CASSLGRSTDTQYF
TRBD1	TRBV7-8	TRBJ1-1	CASSLEGQGGYTEAFF
TRBD2	TRBV7-2	TRBJ2-3	CASSTTSGGATDTQYF
NA	TRBV28	TRBJ2-7	CASTGNYEQYF
TRBD1	TRBV5-1	TRBJ1-3	CASSLGTANSGNTIYF
NA	TRBV7-9	TRBJ2-3	CASSLQGDTQYF
NA	TRBV12-3/TRBV12-4	TRBJ1-1	CASSPPVATEAFF
NA	TRBV18	TRBJ2-7	CASSPPTRGVDEQYF
NA	TRBV6-1	TRBJ2-5	CASSEFRTQETQYF
NA	TRBV7-2	TRBJ2-1	CASSYQTGVSEQFF
NA	TRBV4-1	TRBJ2-7	CASSQDRGIYEQYF
NA	TRBV20-1	TRBJ1-3	CSARTGNTIYF